This entry concerns a single T cell receptor beta chain. This clonotype was observed a few times. Which antigen it targets is not known. No quality values exist for individual bases; no much larger clone is one base distant. Libraries came from 5' RACE. Sequenced on an Illumina HiSeq 2000. Template switching introduced a universal primer binding site; the final cDNA contained a unique molecular identifier, enabling accurate counting of TCR cDNA molecules. First-strand cDNA for TCR alpha and beta chains was synthesized from specific primers in the conserved constant-segment region. To control for contamination, each cDNA library was double barcoded with a SMART-Mk sample barcode plus Illumina barcodes. TruSeq adapter sequences along with Illumina sample barcodes were introduced in two successive PCR steps. Sequencing of the TCR alpha and beta cDNA libraries was done on the Illumina HiSeq platform using custom primers. In the authors' own workflow: MiGEC processed the raw reads to extract unique molecular identifiers, while MiXCR was used to determine the CDR3 positions. Recombination models were inferred per individual with the repgenHMM and IGoR tools using an EM algorithm. Shared clonotypes were analyzed with the tcR package in R, and sharing was normalized by the product of cloneset sizes. To study raw recombination without the effects of thymic and clonal selection, out-of-frame nonproductive sequences were analyzed. Starting from the raw public reads, TCRdb applied fastp trimming at Q25, assembled clones with MiXCR and retained in-frame beta chains. Merged by CDR3 protein, the rows form single entries marked with the most common genes and DNA. The V and J calls come from TCRdb's annotation, not from the publication. The sample data list about 700,000 distinct CDR3 sequences, and 5.5% to 6.5% of these were observed just once. About 2% of the sample goes to the ten largest clones.

This record comes from a study of identical twins (dated by TCRdb to the mid-2010s). In the study overall: The study deep-sequenced TCR alpha and beta repertoires from monozygotic twins, unrelated adults of various ages and cord blood to test whether fetal clonotypes persist. To rule out contamination, the twin experiments were replicated at different times with different library preparation protocols. Overall study results and their limits: Zero-insertion analyses could be partly confounded by invariant T cells such as MAIT and iNKT, although diverse VJ usage argued against such confounding for most clonotypes. Fewer insertions were carried by abundant cord blood beta clonotypes; a weaker similar trend was observed in young adult naive repertoires, while no such trend was observed in memory repertoires. Because the same donors could not be followed over many years, the conclusions relied on cross-sectional statistical analysis. In monozygotic twins, recombination models systematically underestimated out-of-frame TCR alpha sharing, but the models matched the sharing seen between unrelated individuals. Out-of-frame TCR alpha sequences shared between twins showed an excess of low generation-probability sequences compared with coincidental sharing between unrelated individuals. The excess sharing between twins in beta out-of-frame sequences was weaker because fewer shared sequences reduced the signal-to-noise ratio.

Measured from the cysteine to the valine, the CDR3 is 16 residues long. Only CDR3 DNA is held: 48 bases, read in frame from base 1. V and J are trimmed by 5 bases and 2 bases, and the gene matches miss 9 bases of the junction. All donors were healthy Caucasians. Three unrelated non-twin adults were additionally sequenced: a male aged 18 to 30, a male aged 50 to 60 and a female aged 50 to 60. Miltenyi CD45RO+ enrichment and human naive T-cell isolation kits were used to isolate memory (CD45RO+) and naive T cells from PBMC. The sample comprised naive T cells sorted from blood. The cell subset or site label of this sample denotes: cells isolated with a human naive T-cell isolation kit. This clonotype was obtained from a man aged 18 to 30 in good health. The chain couples TRBV12-3 or TRBV12-4 to TRBJ2-7; the junction holds 10 bases that match TRBD2. The CDR3 sequence is CASSLVRLAGAYEQYV. The nucleotides are TGTGCCAGCAGTCTAGTGCGGCTAGCGGGAGCCTACGAGCAGTACGTC.